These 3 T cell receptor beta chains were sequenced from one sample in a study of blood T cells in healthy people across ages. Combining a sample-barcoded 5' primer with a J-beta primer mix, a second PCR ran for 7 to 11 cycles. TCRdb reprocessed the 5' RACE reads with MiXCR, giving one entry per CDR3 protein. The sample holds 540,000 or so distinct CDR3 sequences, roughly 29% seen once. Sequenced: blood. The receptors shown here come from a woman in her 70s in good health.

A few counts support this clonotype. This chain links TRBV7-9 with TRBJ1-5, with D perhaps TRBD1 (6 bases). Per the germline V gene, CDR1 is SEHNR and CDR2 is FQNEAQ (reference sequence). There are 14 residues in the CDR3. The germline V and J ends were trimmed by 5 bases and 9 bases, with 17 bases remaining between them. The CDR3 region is CASSREGGTVPQHF. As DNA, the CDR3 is TGTGCCAGCAGCCGCGAGGGGGGTACGGTGCCCCAGCATTTT.

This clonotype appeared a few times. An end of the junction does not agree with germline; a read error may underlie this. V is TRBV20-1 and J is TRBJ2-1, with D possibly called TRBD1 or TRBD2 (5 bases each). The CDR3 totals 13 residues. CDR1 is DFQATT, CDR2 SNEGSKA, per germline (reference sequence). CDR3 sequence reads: CSASARGDKEQFF. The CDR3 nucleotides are TGCAGTGCTAGTGCGAGGGGCGACAAAGAGCAGTTCTTC.

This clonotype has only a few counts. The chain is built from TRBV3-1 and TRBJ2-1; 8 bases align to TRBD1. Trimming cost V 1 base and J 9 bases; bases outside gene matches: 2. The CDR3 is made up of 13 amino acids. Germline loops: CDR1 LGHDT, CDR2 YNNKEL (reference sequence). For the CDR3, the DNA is TGTGCCAGCAGCCAAGCAACAGGGGGTGAGCAGTTCTTC. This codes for CASSQATGGEQFF.